This TCR beta chain appears in the sequencing data of a study of blood T cell repertoires in COVID-19. Germline V gene sequence: CDR1 MNHEY, CDR2 SMNVEV (reference sequence). V shed 5 bases and J shed 5 bases, with 21 bases lying between them. This CDR3 contains 16 residues. Original methodology: Estimates of nucleated cell counts were drawn from the amplification of reference gene primers. The protocol was immunoSEQ multiplex PCR, while the TCRdb copy is restricted to in-frame clones and leaves out a portion. V and J calls and clone size follow that table, whereas D and trimming were derived from the DNA. The repertoire holds around 130,000 clones, around 80% seen once, with approximately 12% in the top ten.

The rearrangement links TRBV27 to TRBJ2-5, with D perhaps TRBD1 (6 bases). The source material was peripheral blood. The sequence was collected from a woman aged 55 to 70 with acute or convalescent COVID-19. The CDR3 DNA reads as TGTGCCAGCAGTGTACGGGGCAGGCTCCAGGGGGAGACCCAGTACTTC. Encoded protein: CASSVRGRLQGETQYF.